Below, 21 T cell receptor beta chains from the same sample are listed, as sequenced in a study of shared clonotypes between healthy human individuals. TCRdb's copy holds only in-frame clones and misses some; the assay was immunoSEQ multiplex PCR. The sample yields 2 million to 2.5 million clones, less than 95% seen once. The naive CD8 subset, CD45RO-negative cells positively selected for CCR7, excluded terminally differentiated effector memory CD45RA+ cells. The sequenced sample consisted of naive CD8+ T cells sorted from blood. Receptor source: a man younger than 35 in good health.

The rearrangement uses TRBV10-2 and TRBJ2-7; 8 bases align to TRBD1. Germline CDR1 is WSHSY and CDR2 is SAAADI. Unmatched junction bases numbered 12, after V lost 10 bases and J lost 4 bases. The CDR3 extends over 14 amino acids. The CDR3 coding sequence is TGCGCCACCAGAGTGCAGGGGGCTTGGTACGAGCAGTACTTC. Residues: CATRVQGAWYEQYF.

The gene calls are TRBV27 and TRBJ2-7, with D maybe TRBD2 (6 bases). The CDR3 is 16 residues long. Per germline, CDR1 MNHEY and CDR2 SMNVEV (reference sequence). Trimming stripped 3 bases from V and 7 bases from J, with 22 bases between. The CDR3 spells CASSFLGRGGLGEQYF. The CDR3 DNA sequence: TGTGCCAGCAGTTTTTTGGGGCGTGGGGGACTGGGGGAGCAGTACTTC.

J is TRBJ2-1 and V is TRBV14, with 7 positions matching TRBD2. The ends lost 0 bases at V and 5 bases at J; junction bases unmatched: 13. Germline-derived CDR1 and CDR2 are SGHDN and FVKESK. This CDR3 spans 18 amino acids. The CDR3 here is CASSQDMKAGLRDNEQFF. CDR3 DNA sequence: TGTGCCAGCAGCCAAGATATGAAAGCGGGATTACGGGACAATGAGCAGTTCTTC.

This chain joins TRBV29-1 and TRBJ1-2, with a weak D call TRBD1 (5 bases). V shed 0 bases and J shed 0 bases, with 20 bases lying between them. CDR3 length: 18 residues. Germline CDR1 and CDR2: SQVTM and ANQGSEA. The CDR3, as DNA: TGCAGCGTTGAAGACGTAGACAGTTACTACTTAACTAACTATGGCTACACCTTC. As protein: CSVEDVDSYYLTNYGYTF.

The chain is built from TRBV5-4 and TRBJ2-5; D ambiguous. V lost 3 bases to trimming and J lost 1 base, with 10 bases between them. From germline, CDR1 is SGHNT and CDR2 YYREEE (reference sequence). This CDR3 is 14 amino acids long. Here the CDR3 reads CASSSEDSQETQYF. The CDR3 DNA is TGTGCCAGCAGCTCAGAAGACTCCCAAGAGACCCAGTACTTC.

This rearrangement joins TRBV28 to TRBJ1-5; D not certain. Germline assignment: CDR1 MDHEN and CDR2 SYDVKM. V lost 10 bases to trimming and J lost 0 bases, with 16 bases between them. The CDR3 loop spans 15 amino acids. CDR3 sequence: CATTPRRYSNQPQHF. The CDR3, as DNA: TGTGCCACCACCCCCCGACGGTATAGCAATCAGCCCCAGCATTTT.

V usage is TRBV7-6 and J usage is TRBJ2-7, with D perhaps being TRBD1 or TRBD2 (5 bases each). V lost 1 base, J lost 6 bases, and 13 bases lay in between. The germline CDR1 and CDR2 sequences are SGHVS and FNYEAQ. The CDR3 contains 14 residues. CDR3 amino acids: CASSLERGRGEQYF. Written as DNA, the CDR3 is TGTGCCAGCAGCTTAGAGAGGGGTAGAGGCGAGCAGTACTTC.

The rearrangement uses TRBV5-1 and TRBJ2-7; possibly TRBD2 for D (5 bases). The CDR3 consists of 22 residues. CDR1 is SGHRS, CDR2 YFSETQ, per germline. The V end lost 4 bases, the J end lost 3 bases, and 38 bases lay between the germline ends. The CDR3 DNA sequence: TGCGCCAGCAGCGAGGGTGGTGGCCGGAATTTAAGTGCAGGTTGGGGATACTACGAGCAGTACTTC. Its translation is CASSEGGGRNLSAGWGYYEQYF.

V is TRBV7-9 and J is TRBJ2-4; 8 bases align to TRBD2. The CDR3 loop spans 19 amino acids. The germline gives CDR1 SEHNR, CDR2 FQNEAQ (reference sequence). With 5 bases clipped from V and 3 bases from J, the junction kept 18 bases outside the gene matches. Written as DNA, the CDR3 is TGTGCCAGCAGCCCCCGGGGGGGGCCTCGCGCGACCCTCAAAAACATTCAGTACTTC. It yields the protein CASSPRGGPRATLKNIQYF.

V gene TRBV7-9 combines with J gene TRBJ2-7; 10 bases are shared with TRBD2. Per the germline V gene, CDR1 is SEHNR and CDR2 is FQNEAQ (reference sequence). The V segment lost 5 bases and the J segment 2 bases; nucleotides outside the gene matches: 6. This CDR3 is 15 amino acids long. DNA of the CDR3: TGTGCCAGCAGCCTCCTAGCGGGGGATCCCTACGAGCAGTACTTC. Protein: CASSLLAGDPYEQYF.

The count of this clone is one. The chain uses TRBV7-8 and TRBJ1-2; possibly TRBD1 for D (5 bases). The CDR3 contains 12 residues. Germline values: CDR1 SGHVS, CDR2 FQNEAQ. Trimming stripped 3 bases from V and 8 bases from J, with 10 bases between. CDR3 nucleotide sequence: TGTGCCAGCAGCTTCGCGGACAACGGCTACACCTTC. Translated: CASSFADNGYTF.

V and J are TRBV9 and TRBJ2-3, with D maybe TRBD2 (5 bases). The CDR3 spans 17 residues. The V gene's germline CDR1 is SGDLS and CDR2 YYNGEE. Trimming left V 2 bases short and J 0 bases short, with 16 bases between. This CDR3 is CASSVPSFSASTDTQYF. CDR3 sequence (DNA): TGTGCCAGCAGCGTCCCATCTTTTAGCGCGAGCACAGATACGCAGTATTTT.

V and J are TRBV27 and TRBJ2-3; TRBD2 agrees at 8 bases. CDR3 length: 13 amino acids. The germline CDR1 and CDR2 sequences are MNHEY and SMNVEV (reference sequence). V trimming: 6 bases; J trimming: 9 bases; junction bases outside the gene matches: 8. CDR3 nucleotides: TGTGCCAGCAGCTTGACGGGGGGGGGCACGCAGTATTTT. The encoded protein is CASSLTGGGTQYF.

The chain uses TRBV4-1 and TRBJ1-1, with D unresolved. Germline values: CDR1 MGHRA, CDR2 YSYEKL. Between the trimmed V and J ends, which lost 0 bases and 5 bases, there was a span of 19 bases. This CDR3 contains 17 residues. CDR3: CASSQDQAGNGPTEAFF. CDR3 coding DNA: TGCGCCAGCAGCCAAGATCAAGCTGGGAACGGTCCTACTGAAGCTTTCTTT.

The CDR3 protein is CASSLAVNQPQHF. In DNA form, the CDR3 reads TGTGCCAGCAGTTTAGCTGTCAATCAGCCCCAGCATTTT. This chain links TRBV27 with TRBJ1-5; no definite D call. Trimming removed 2 bases at V and 3 bases at J, with 5 bases between. Germline lookup yields CDR1 MNHEY and CDR2 SMNVEV (reference sequence). There are 13 residues in the CDR3.

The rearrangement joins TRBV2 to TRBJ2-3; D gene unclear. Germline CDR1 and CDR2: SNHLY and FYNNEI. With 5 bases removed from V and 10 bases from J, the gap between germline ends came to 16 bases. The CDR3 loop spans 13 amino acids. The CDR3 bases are TGTGCCAGCAGTCATTCCGTTCGACAATCGCAGTATTTT. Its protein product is CASSHSVRQSQYF.

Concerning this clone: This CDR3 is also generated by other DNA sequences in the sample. CDR3 coding DNA: TGTGCCAGCAGTTTTGGGCAGGGTGGCTCACCCCTCCACTTT. Its protein product is CASSFGQGGSPLHF. The chain is built from TRBV28 and TRBJ1-6; TRBD1 is a possible D gene (5 bases). This CDR3 is 14 amino acids long. Germline V gives CDR1 MDHEN, CDR2 SYDVKM. Trimming stripped 3 bases from V and 10 bases from J, with 13 bases between.

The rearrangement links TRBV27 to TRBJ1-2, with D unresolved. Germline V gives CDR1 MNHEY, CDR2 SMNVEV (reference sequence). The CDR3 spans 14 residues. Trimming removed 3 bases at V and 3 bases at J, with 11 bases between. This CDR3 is CASSFSGPYYGYTF. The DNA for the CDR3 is TGTGCCAGCAGTTTCAGTGGGCCCTACTATGGCTACACCTTC.

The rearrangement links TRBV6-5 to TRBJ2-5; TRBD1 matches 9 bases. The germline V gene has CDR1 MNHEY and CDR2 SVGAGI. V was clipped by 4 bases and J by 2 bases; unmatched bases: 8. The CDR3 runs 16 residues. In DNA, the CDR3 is TGTGCCAGCAGTTCCCCGACAGGGGGTAGGCAAGAGACCCAGTACTTC. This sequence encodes CASSSPTGGRQETQYF.

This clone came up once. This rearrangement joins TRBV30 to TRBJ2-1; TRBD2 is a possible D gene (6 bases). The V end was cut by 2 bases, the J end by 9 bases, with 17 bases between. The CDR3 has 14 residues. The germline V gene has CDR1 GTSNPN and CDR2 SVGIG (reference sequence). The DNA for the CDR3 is TGTGCCTGGAGTAGCGGGCTAGCCGCGAGTGAGCAGTTCTTC. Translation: CAWSSGLAASEQFF.

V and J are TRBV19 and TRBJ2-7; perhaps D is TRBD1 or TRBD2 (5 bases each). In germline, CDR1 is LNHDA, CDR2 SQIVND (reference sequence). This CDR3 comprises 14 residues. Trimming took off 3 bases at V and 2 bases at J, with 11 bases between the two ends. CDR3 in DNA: TGTGCCAGTAGTATCCGGGACGGGACCTACGAGCAGTACTTC. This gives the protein CASSIRDGTYEQYF. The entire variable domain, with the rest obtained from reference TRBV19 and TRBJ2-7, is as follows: DGGITQSPKYLFRKEGQNVTLSCEQNLNHDAMYWYRQDPGQGLRLIYYSQIVNDFQKGDIAEGYSVSREKKESFPLTVTSAQKNPTAFYLCASSIRDGTYEQYFGPGTRLTVT.